This T cell receptor beta chain was recovered during a study of T cell clonality in common variable immunodeficiency. Study-wide results and caveats: Fewer deletions and N-nucleotide insertions were reportedly seen in common variable immunodeficiency TCR beta sequences.

This clone occurred many times. Its antigen is still unknown. The read terminates 3 residues ahead of where the CDR3 ends, so the germline J gene completes it. The CDR3 spans 14 residues. The germline gives CDR1 SEHNR, CDR2 FQNEAQ (reference sequence). Trimming left V 3 bases short and J 5 bases short, with 11 bases between. Method: immunoSEQ multiplex PCR; TCRdb's copy keeps in-frame clones and lacks some. There are around 33,000 clones in the sample, none observed a single time. This chain joins TRBV7-9 and TRBJ2-1, with D unclear. The source of this sequence is a human donor with common variable immunodeficiency. Material: peripheral blood mononuclear cells. The sequenced CDR3 bases are TGTGCCAGCAGCTTCCGTGTGAGGCACAATGAG. Translated: CASSFRVRHNE. The complete CDR3 sequence is CASSFRVRHNEQFF.